This T cell receptor (beta chain) was found in a study of cytomegalovirus exposure and HLA in healthy donors. Study-wide context: Of roughly 400 genotyped donors, 81% grouped in the Caucasian-associated ancestry cluster. Overall study findings and caveats: No immune exposure information besides CMV serostatus was available. Later genetic work tied a missense DCLRE1C variant to beta-chain V and J trimming. Upon later analysis, TCR association rates were observed to vary by HLA locus, being highest for DRB1 and lowest for HLA-C.

CDR3 size: 14 residues. The germline V and J ends were trimmed by 3 bases and 3 bases, with 12 bases remaining between them. The germline V gene has CDR1 SGHRS and CDR2 YFSETQ. About this clone itself: The antigen is undetermined.

Use of 60 Vbeta and 13 Jbeta primers characterized the PCR. Repertoires were generated with immunoSEQ multiplex PCR, while TCRdb's copy carries only in-frame clones and drops some. In the table there are 200,000 to 250,000 clones, about 80% of which are singletons. This receptor was obtained from a woman in her 40s in good health and CMV-seropositive. Sequenced sample: PBMCs. The V and J genes are TRBV5-1 and TRBJ1-1; tentatively, D is TRBD1 (6 bases). CDR3 region: CASSWIEGDTEAFF. CDR3 coding DNA: TGCGCCAGCAGCTGGATAGAGGGGGACACTGAAGCTTTCTTT.